Following are 19 T cell receptor beta chains from one sample sequenced in a study of blood T cell repertoires in COVID-19. Measured with immunoSEQ multiplex PCR; TCRdb has only the in-frame clones, and not every one. The table shows 100,000 to 150,000 clones, with 70% to 80% occurring only once. Input material: peripheral blood. The receptor source for this set is a man between 65 and 85 years old with acute or convalescent COVID-19.

J is TRBJ2-5 and V is TRBV7-9, with TRBD2 matching over 9 bases. Unmatched junction bases numbered 5, after V lost 0 bases and J lost 0 bases. Germline CDR1 reads SEHNR; CDR2 reads FQNEAQ (reference sequence). This CDR3 has 17 amino acids. This CDR3 reads CASSLAPSGRNQETQYF. The CDR3 DNA reads TGTGCCAGCAGCTTAGCGCCCAGCGGGAGGAACCAAGAGACCCAGTACTTC.

The V gene is TRBV7-2, the J gene TRBJ1-3; 7 bases line up with TRBD1. Germline lookup yields CDR1 SGHTA and CDR2 FQGNSA. The ends lost 3 bases at V and 0 bases at J; junction bases unmatched: 8. This CDR3 has 17 amino acids. The CDR3 sequence: CASSFNRGPSSGNTIYF. CDR3 sequence (DNA): TGTGCCAGCAGCTTCAACAGGGGTCCTAGCTCTGGAAACACCATATATTTT.

This chain uses TRBV14 with TRBJ2-5; 9 bases are a match to TRBD1. This CDR3 contains 17 residues. V gave up 3 bases and J gave up 2 bases; unmatched junction bases: 10. Germline loops: CDR1 SGHDN, CDR2 FVKESK. CDR3 nucleotides: TGTGCCAGCAGCCACATTTACCGGGACAGGGATCAAGAGACCCAGTACTTC. This codes for CASSHIYRDRDQETQYF.

In this sample, this clone turned up a few times. The V and J genes are TRBV6-5 and TRBJ2-1, with 13 bases aligning to TRBD2. The CDR3 is made up of 13 amino acids. V trimming: 5 bases; J trimming: 14 bases; junction bases outside the gene matches: 6. CDR1 is MNHEY and CDR2 is SVGAGI in the germline V gene. As DNA, the CDR3 is TGTGCCAGCAGTATGACTAGCGGGAGGCCTAAGTTCTTC. Protein product: CASSMTSGRPKFF.

V is TRBV5-5 and J is TRBJ2-1; 7 nucleotides align to TRBD2. CDR1 and CDR2 (germline): SGHKS, YYEKEE (reference sequence). The CDR3 is 15 residues long. V shed 0 bases, J shed 2 bases, and the junction held 2 bases outside the gene matches. The CDR3: CASSLGGRPYNEQFF. As DNA, the CDR3 is TGTGCCAGCAGCTTGGGCGGGAGACCCTACAATGAGCAGTTCTTC.

The genes are TRBV5-1 and TRBJ1-1; D might be TRBD1 (5 bases). V lost 4 bases, J lost 7 bases, and 26 bases lay in between. Germline V lookup: CDR1 SGHRS, CDR2 YFSETQ. This CDR3 is built from 17 residues. CDR3 loop: CASSASPQSGRDGEAFF. DNA of the CDR3: TGCGCCAGCAGCGCTAGCCCGCAGTCGGGGAGGGACGGTGAAGCTTTCTTT.

The rearrangement joins TRBV14 to TRBJ2-3; D not resolved. With 2 bases removed from V and 3 bases from J, the gap between germline ends came to 9 bases. Germline loops: CDR1 SGHDN, CDR2 FVKESK. The CDR3 length is 14 residues. CDR3 residues: CASSQTQLTDTQYF. For the CDR3, the DNA is TGTGCCAGCAGCCAAACCCAGTTAACAGATACGCAGTATTTT.

The V call is TRBV6-2 or TRBV6-3, the J call TRBJ2-3; D perhaps matches TRBD1 (6 bases). CDR1 is MNHEY, CDR2 SVGEGT, per germline. This CDR3 comprises 13 residues. Trimming removed 6 bases at V and 10 bases at J, with 17 bases between. The CDR3 DNA reads as TGTGCCAGCAGCCCGGACAGCCAGATCGCGCAGTATTTT. Amino acids: CASSPDSQIAQYF.

The rearrangement uses TRBV29-1 and TRBJ2-3; 13 bases line up with TRBD2. Germline V gives CDR1 SQVTM, CDR2 ANQGSEA. The V and J ends lost 4 bases and 1 base, in that order; junction bases with no gene match: 2. CDR3 size: 15 residues. The CDR3 protein is CSVVGTSGGTDTQYF. The CDR3 region has the DNA TGCAGCGTTGTAGGGACTAGCGGGGGCACAGATACGCAGTATTTT.

The J gene is TRBJ2-7, the V gene TRBV27; D unresolved. V was cut by 3 bases and J by 2 bases, with 11 bases left in between. This CDR3 has 14 amino acids. CDR1 and CDR2 (germline): MNHEY, SMNVEV (reference sequence). The CDR3: CASSFKASTYEQYF. In nucleotides, the CDR3 is TGTGCCAGCAGTTTTAAAGCGAGTACCTACGAGCAGTACTTC.

This clone has a handful of counts. The V and J genes are TRBV7-2 and TRBJ2-2; the D gene is possibly TRBD1 (5 bases). The V end lost 4 bases, the J end lost 7 bases, and 19 bases lay between the germline ends. Germline values: CDR1 SGHTA, CDR2 FQGNSA. The CDR3 is 16 residues long. The CDR3 DNA is TGTGCCAGCAGCTCGCAGGGTACCGCTCGAGGCGGGGAGCTGTTTTTT. This gives the protein CASSSQGTARGGELFF.

A word on this clone: The same CDR3 also results from other DNA sequences found in this sample. The chain couples TRBV27 to TRBJ2-2, with 10 bases aligning to TRBD1. The CDR3 covers 15 residues. The ends lost 5 bases at V and 3 bases at J; junction bases unmatched: 3. Germline lookup yields CDR1 MNHEY and CDR2 SMNVEV (reference sequence). The CDR3 nucleotides read TGTGCCAGCAGTCGGGGACAGGGGTACACCGGGGAGCTGTTTTTT. Its protein is CASSRGQGYTGELFF.

The rearrangement uses TRBV4-2 and TRBJ2-3, with 13 nucleotides matching TRBD2. J was trimmed by 4 bases and V by 6 bases; bases with no gene match: 4. Germline CDR1 reads LGHNA; CDR2 reads YNFKEQ. The CDR3 is 15 amino acids. The CDR3 DNA reads as TGTGCCAGCAGTTCCGGGACTAGCGGGGCAGATACGCAGTATTTT. Translating it yields CASSSGTSGADTQYF.

The chain links TRBV11-2 to TRBJ1-6, with 9 positions matching TRBD1. The junction had 3 bases not matched to a gene; V was cut back by 1 base and J by 8 bases. The CDR3 runs to 15 residues. The V gene's germline CDR1 is SGHAT and CDR2 FQNNGV. CDR3 sequence: CASSLVQGADSPLHF. DNA of the CDR3: TGTGCCAGCAGCTTAGTACAGGGGGCGGATTCACCCCTCCACTTT.

This chain connects TRBV12-3 or TRBV12-4 to TRBJ2-7, with D unresolved. The ends were cut back, 5 bases at V and 4 bases at J, with 6 bases in the middle. This CDR3 has 11 amino acids. CDR3: CASSNSYEQYF. CDR3 coding DNA: TGTGCCAGCAGTAACTCATACGAGCAGTACTTC.

The chain carries TRBV30 and TRBJ1-1; D remains unclear. The germline gives CDR1 GTSNPN, CDR2 SVGIG (reference sequence). The CDR3 is made up of 14 amino acids. The ends were cut back, 6 bases at V and 4 bases at J, with 18 bases in the middle. DNA for the CDR3: TGTGCCTGTTGGGCGATCCGCGCAAGCACTGAAGCTTTCTTT. Protein sequence: CACWAIRASTEAFF.

This clone was recorded once. This sequence joins TRBV5-1 and TRBJ1-2; D not certain. Germline assignment: CDR1 SGHRS and CDR2 YFSETQ. The CDR3 totals 11 residues. Trimming took 4 bases from V and 7 from J, leaving 8 bases between them. The chain's CDR3 is CASSGSIGYTF. The CDR3 region has the DNA TGCGCCAGCAGCGGCAGTATTGGCTACACCTTC.

The chain uses TRBV5-1 and TRBJ2-5; 8 positions agree with TRBD1. The germline V gene has CDR1 SGHRS and CDR2 YFSETQ. V gave up 3 bases and J gave up 5 bases; unmatched junction bases: 3. There are 13 residues in the CDR3. In DNA, the CDR3 is TGCGCCAGCAGCTGGGACAGGTGGGAGACCCAGTACTTC. This encodes CASSWDRWETQYF.

This clone was recorded once. The chain carries TRBV7-2 and TRBJ1-2; 9 bases line up with TRBD1. V was pared by 4 bases and J by 8 bases, with 2 bases of the junction left unmatched. The CDR3 spans 12 residues. CDR1 and CDR2 (germline): SGHTA, FQGNSA. CDR3 sequence (DNA): TGTGCCAGCAGCTCCGGGACAGGGGGCTACACCTTC. This codes for CASSSGTGGYTF.